The TCR beta chain described here comes from a study of T cells after posttransplantation cyclophosphamide. Study-level results: Donor-recipient repertoire similarity was low at 1-2 months, rising over year one. Skin or GI-infiltrating T cells shared few TRB sequences with blood. Recipient CMV seropositivity and CMV reactivation strongly tracked TRB clonality.

The method was immunoSEQ multiplex PCR; TCRdb's version includes in-frame clones alone and lacks a portion of them. The table has roughly 16,000 clones, about 85% seen once; the top ten hold less than 30%. Sampled 1 year posttransplant, controls received myeloablative marrow transplants, methotrexate and a calcineurin inhibitor. This clone was seen a few times. Its cognate antigen is unknown. The germline gives CDR1 MNHEY, CDR2 SVGAGI. The V gene end was trimmed by 7 bases and the J gene end by 1 base; junction bases not matched to a gene: 7. The CDR3 spans 14 residues. The input for sequencing was PBMCs, taken after allogeneic stem cell transplant with calcineurin inhibitor and methotrexate. The receptor's source is a female patient between 18 and 35 years old who received an allogeneic stem cell transplant from an unrelated donor, was CMV-positive, and had acute and chronic GVHD. The graft donor may account for some of the T cells. The rearrangement joins TRBV6-5 to TRBJ2-7; TRBD1 aligns across 7 bases. As DNA, the CDR3 is TGTGCCAGCACCTCCGGGACAGTGTCCTACGAGCAGTACTTC. It codes for CASTSGTVSYEQYF.